These 7 T cell receptor beta chains share one sample of origin, sequenced in a study of T cells in Graves' hyperthyroidism and ophthalmopathy. Authors of the study amplified TCR beta CDR3 regions from RNA transcripts. The TCR CDR3 was amplified in a first-round RT-PCR using the HTBI primer set. TCRdb re-called the multiplex PCR reads through MiXCR, storing one row per CDR3 protein. This sample carries over 500,000 distinct CDR3 sequences, about 16% of them seen once, and the ten largest clones take 25% to 30%. Sequencing was performed on blood. The source is a young woman with Graves' ophthalmopathy.

This clonotype came up many times. This CDR3 is CASSFKGSQPQHF. The DNA of the CDR3 is TGTGCCAGCAGCTTTAAAGGAAGTCAGCCCCAGCATTTT. This chain links TRBV11-2 with TRBJ1-5; no clear D gene. The germline CDR1 and CDR2 sequences are SGHAT and FQNNGV. This CDR3 is 13 amino acids long. V lost 3 bases to trimming and J lost 6 bases, with 9 bases between them.

This clonotype was seen many times. The chain links TRBV11-2 to TRBJ2-7, with D perhaps TRBD2 (6 bases). Germline lookup yields CDR1 SGHAT and CDR2 FQNNGV. This CDR3 spans 13 amino acids. The V end was cut by 3 bases, the J end by 4 bases, with 10 bases between. The CDR3 nucleotides are TGTGCCAGCAGCTTGGTAGCGGATTACGAGCAGTACTTC. Its protein is CASSLVADYEQYF.

The V gene is TRBV24-1, the J gene TRBJ2-1, with TRBD1 matching over 8 bases. The CDR3 is made up of 15 amino acids. The V gene end was trimmed by 1 base and the J gene end by 8 bases; junction bases not matched to a gene: 6. The germline gives CDR1 KGHDR, CDR2 SFDVKD. The DNA of the CDR3 is TGTGCCACCAGTGATTTACCCAGGGGGCCCGATGAGCAGTTCTTC. It encodes CATSDLPRGPDEQFF.

This clonotype was counted at least ten times. The CDR3 DNA is TGTGCCAGCAGCAAGGCAACAGGGGGCCAGTACTTC. Translated, it gives CASSKATGGQYF. The chain uses TRBV7-2 and TRBJ2-5; 8 bases agree with TRBD1. This CDR3 has 12 residues. With V trimmed by 5 bases and J by 10 bases, 6 bases remained unmatched. CDR1 and CDR2 (germline): SGHTA, FQGNSA.

This chain connects TRBV5-5 to TRBJ2-3; perhaps TRBD2 as D (7 bases). CDR1 and CDR2 from the germline V gene are SGHKS and YYEKEE (reference sequence). V was trimmed by 0 bases and J by 0 bases, leaving 11 bases between them. The CDR3 spans 16 residues. In nucleotides, the CDR3 is TGTGCCAGCAGCTTGGTAAGGGGGGGCAGCACAGATACGCAGTATTTT. This sequence encodes CASSLVRGGSTDTQYF.

The chain combines TRBV24-1 with TRBJ2-1, with 8 bases matching TRBD2. Germline CDR1 reads KGHDR; CDR2 reads SFDVKD. This CDR3 has 15 residues. Trimming cost V 3 bases and J 9 bases; bases outside gene matches: 9. DNA of the CDR3: TGTGCCACCAGTGATCAAAGAGCGGGAGTTTCTGAGCAGTTCTTC. Residues: CATSDQRAGVSEQFF.

The rearrangement joins TRBV28 to TRBJ2-2; 7 nucleotides line up with TRBD1. Germline values: CDR1 MDHEN, CDR2 SYDVKM. V trimming: 2 bases; J trimming: 4 bases; junction bases outside the gene matches: 7. There are 16 residues in the CDR3. The CDR3: CASSLARGTTTGELFF. For the CDR3, the DNA is TGTGCCAGCAGTTTAGCCAGGGGGACGACCACCGGGGAGCTGTTTTTT.